This T cell receptor (beta chain) was captured by sequencing in a study of blood T cell repertoires in COVID-19 (dated by TCRdb to the early 2020s). Some background on the complete study: Collaborator samples came from the United States, Italy and Spain and covered acute and convalescent phases of COVID-19. The prospective study material was composed of cDNA or gDNA derived from T cells, B-cell-depleted T cells, or PBMCs. Subjects who had been exposed to COVID-19, were actively infected with it, or had recovered from it provided the deeply sampled blood TCRbeta repertoires that made up the dataset. The repertoires were released in a freely available public database meant as a resource for research on the immune response to SARS-CoV-2. The samples were drawn from two sources: the first 160 participants of the ongoing ImmuneRACE study, and 1,254 subjects contributed by 6 global collaborators. Nearly every sample came with metadata listing a de-identified subject ID, COVID-19 status, age in years and sex. Where available, HLA class I and class II types were taken from metadata supplied by the sample provider and were not determined by assay-based typing.

This clone has just one count. This clone's antigen is unknown. No base quality information exists; no much larger clone differs at one position. Each collaborating institution followed its own protocols to collect whole blood in K2EDTA tubes. For TCRbeta analysis, collaborator samples were shipped as frozen whole blood, as isolated PBMCs, or as DNA extracted from either sample type. TCRbeta CDR3 regions were amplified from genomic DNA using the immunoSEQ Assay, a bias-controlled multiplex PCR. Regarding the original processing steps: The number of nucleated cells in each sample was estimated from the amplification of reference gene primers within the assay. To quantify the absolute abundance of each unique TCRbeta CDR3 rearrangement, sequence reads were collapsed and filtered. For each sample, productive Simpson clonality was calculated as the square root of Simpson's diversity index across productive rearrangements. In TCRdb, the immuneACCESS table is reduced to in-frame sequences with V and J assigned. These tables do not hold every clone; where another copy was compared, an unresolved V gene accounts for under half, and the others remain unexplained. The V and J calls and the clone size are those of that table, but D and trimming were determined from the DNA. The table for this sample lists about 74,000 clones; about 69% of them were counted only once. The top ten clonotypes cover over 20% of the sample.

The CDR3 measures 16 amino acids from cysteine to phenylalanine. The kept DNA is CDR3 alone, 48 bases in frame from the first base. CDR1 and CDR2, per the germline V gene (reference sequence), are LNHDA and SQIVND. The V and J ends are trimmed by 1 base and 0 bases, leaving 13 bases between them. Summary of the overall study and its limitations: Clinical and demographic metadata were provided uncurated, with the amount varying by source and participant.

Recombination linked TRBV19 to TRBJ2-7; confidence is insufficient to name the D gene. The sample consisted of peripheral blood. This TCR was sampled from a man aged 70 or older with acute or convalescent COVID-19. The CDR3 sequence is CASSIGAGEGSYEQYF. The nucleotides read TGTGCCAGTAGTATAGGGGCAGGTGAAGGCTCCTACGAGCAGTACTTC.